A selection of T cell receptor beta chains follows, all from one sample in a study of cytomegalovirus exposure and HLA in healthy donors. The protocol was immunoSEQ multiplex PCR, while the TCRdb copy is restricted to in-frame clones and leaves out a portion. The repertoire includes roughly 130,000 clones, around 80% of them detected once, and 0.85% to 1.3% sits in the top ten. The material sequenced was PBMCs. These receptors were obtained from a human donor in good health. The CDR3 runs from the conserved cysteine through the conserved F or W. D genes are given only for firm matches. Clone size is not always given. Where it is, it says once, few, many or a class for expanded clones.

CDR3nt	CDR3aa	abundance	v_gene	j_gene	d_gene
TGTGCCACCAGCGGACGACAGGGGAGTTCACCCCTCCACTTT	CATSGRQGSSPLHF	NA	TRBV15	TRBJ1-6	TRBD1
TGTGCCACCAGCAGAGATCGGGGGGGCCTTTATGGCTACACCTTC	CATSRDRGGLYGYTF	NA	TRBV15	TRBJ1-2	NA
TGTGCCAGCAGTGAATCTAGTCTCCCACCCTACAATGAGCAGTTCTTC	CASSESSLPPYNEQFF	NA	TRBV25-1	TRBJ2-1	NA
TGCGCCAGCAGCCACGGCCGGGACAGGTCCTACGAGCAGTACTTC	CASSHGRDRSYEQYF	NA	TRBV4-1	TRBJ2-7	TRBD1
TGTGCCAGCTCCGGGGGGCCGTCCTACAATGAGCAGTTCTTC	CASSGGPSYNEQFF	NA	TRBV6-1	TRBJ2-1	NA
TGCGCCAGCAGCCCCGGACAGGGGTTTCTCTACACCTTC	CASSPGQGFLYTF	few	TRBV5-1	TRBJ1-2	TRBD1
TGCGCCAGCAGCCAAGATAGCGGGACAGGGGTCAATCCCCAGCATTTT	CASSQDSGTGVNPQHF	NA	TRBV4-1	TRBJ1-5	TRBD1
TGCGCCAGCAGCCAAGATAAGACGGGTGAAGCTTTCTTT	CASSQDKTGEAFF	NA	TRBV4-3	TRBJ1-1	NA
TGTGCCAGCAGTCTGGGGGCGCAAGCGGAAAGTGAGCAGTTCTTC	CASSLGAQAESEQFF	NA	TRBV6-4	TRBJ2-1	NA
TGTGCCAGCAGTTTCCCCTTCTACAGGTCTGCTGGTCCAGATACGCAGTATTTT	CASSFPFYRSAGPDTQYF	NA	TRBV27	TRBJ2-3	NA
TGTGCCAGCAGCTTGTTTAGCGGGGGGCCTAGCACAGATACGCAGTATTTT	CASSLFSGGPSTDTQYF	NA	TRBV5-4	TRBJ2-3	TRBD2
TGTGCCAGCAGCAGGACAGGGACCAGTGAAGCTTTCTTT	CASSRTGTSEAFF	NA	TRBV6-1	TRBJ1-1	TRBD1
TGCGCCAGCGGGACTAGCGGGGACTCCTACGAGCAGTACTTC	CASGTSGDSYEQYF	NA	TRBV10-2	TRBJ2-7	TRBD2
TGTGCCAGCGAGGATGGACTAGCGGGGGGGAGGGATGAGCAGTTCTTC	CASEDGLAGGRDEQFF	NA	TRBV2	TRBJ2-1	TRBD2
TGTGCCAGCTCCGGGACAGGGCGTAACTATGGCTACACCTTC	CASSGTGRNYGYTF	NA	TRBV28	TRBJ1-2	TRBD1
TGTGCCAGCAGCTTACAGGGGGAGGGAGAAAAACTGTTTTTT	CASSLQGEGEKLFF	NA	TRBV5-4	TRBJ1-4	TRBD1
TGTGCCAGCAGCCTTACCGGGACAGGGGTTACTGAAGCTTTCTTT	CASSLTGTGVTEAFF	NA	TRBV7-2	TRBJ1-1	TRBD1
TGTGCCAGCAGCTATATGACTAATCAGCCCCAGCATTTT	CASSYMTNQPQHF	NA	TRBV7-2	TRBJ1-5	NA
TGTGCCACCAGCAGAGATCGGGGGATTGAGGAAAAACTGTTTTTT	CATSRDRGIEEKLFF	NA	TRBV15	TRBJ1-4	NA
TGTGCCAGCAGCATCACTAGCGGGGTTGGCAATGAGCAGTTCTTC	CASSITSGVGNEQFF	once	TRBV6-4	TRBJ2-1	TRBD2
TGCAGTGCTAGTCATAGCTACGAGCAGTACTTC	CSASHSYEQYF	NA	TRBV20-1	TRBJ2-7	NA
TGCGCCAGCAGCCAGGATATCAGACACAATCAGCCCCAGCATTTT	CASSQDIRHNQPQHF	NA	TRBV4-1	TRBJ1-5	NA
TGTGCCAGCAGTGGGACCACAGGGGATGGTTGGGAGCAGTACTTC	CASSGTTGDGWEQYF	NA	TRBV25-1	TRBJ2-7	TRBD1
TGCGCCAGCAGCCAAGTCCCGCCAGGGATAGTGAACACTGAAGCTTTCTTT	CASSQVPPGIVNTEAFF	NA	TRBV4-1	TRBJ1-1	NA
TGTGCCAGCAGTTTATACGGGTCCTACGAGCAGTACTTC	CASSLYGSYEQYF	NA	TRBV27	TRBJ2-7	NA
TGCAGCGTTGAAGAAGAGGGCGGAGGTCCTGCCTACGAGCAGTACTTC	CSVEEEGGGPAYEQYF	NA	TRBV29-1	TRBJ2-7	NA
TGCGCCAGCAGCTTGGGGTTTATCCCGGGACAAGGTCCAGATACGCAGTATTTT	CASSLGFIPGQGPDTQYF	once	TRBV5-1	TRBJ2-3	NA
TGTGCCAGCAGCTTGGGGCCCCAGAAAGCCGGGGAGCTGTTTTTT	CASSLGPQKAGELFF	NA	TRBV5-6	TRBJ2-2	NA
TGTGCCAGCAGCTTAGGTGGGCAGCCCTACGAGCAGTACTTC	CASSLGGQPYEQYF	NA	TRBV7-9	TRBJ2-7	NA
TGTGCCAGTAGTTCAATCACAGGGGCACCATATGGCTACACCTTC	CASSSITGAPYGYTF	NA	TRBV19	TRBJ1-2	TRBD1
TGTGCCAGCAGCCCCGGGGGTTTCTTCACAGATACGCAGTATTTT	CASSPGGFFTDTQYF	NA	TRBV7-6	TRBJ2-3	NA
TGTGCCAGCAGCTTGGGGGCGGGGGGGTACACCGGGGAGCTGTTTTTT	CASSLGAGGYTGELFF	NA	TRBV5-4	TRBJ2-2	TRBD2
TGTGCCATCAGTGAGGGGGCAGCCTTCAATCAGCCCCAGCATTTT	CAISEGAAFNQPQHF	NA	TRBV10-3	TRBJ1-5	NA
TGTGCCATCAGTGAGCCCAAGGGGACAGGGGTTCAGGGGGGGGCCAACGTCCTGACTTTC	CAISEPKGTGVQGGANVLTF	NA	TRBV10-3	TRBJ2-6	TRBD1
TGTGCCAGCAGTTACGACAGGGCGCGCAATGAGCAGTTCTTC	CASSYDRARNEQFF	NA	TRBV6-5	TRBJ2-1	TRBD1
TGTGCCAGTAGTACCGGACAGGGAGTCGCTTACGAGCAGTACTTC	CASSTGQGVAYEQYF	NA	TRBV19	TRBJ2-7	TRBD1
TGTGCCACGGACAGGGAGGGTGAAAAACTGTTTTTT	CATDREGEKLFF	NA	TRBV2	TRBJ1-4	TRBD1
TGTGCCAGCAGAACAGGGGGCTGGGATAATTCACCCCTCCACTTT	CASRTGGWDNSPLHF	few	TRBV6-5	TRBJ1-6	TRBD1
TGTGCCAGCAGCGTAGAGTGGCAGAATGGAAACACCATATATTTT	CASSVEWQNGNTIYF	NA	TRBV9	TRBJ1-3	NA
TGTGCCAGTAGTATAGCCACCTCCGGGCAGCCCCAGCATTTT	CASSIATSGQPQHF	NA	TRBV19	TRBJ1-5	NA
TGTGCCAGCAGTTACAGCGGGGTAGGGGGCTACGAGCAGTACTTC	CASSYSGVGGYEQYF	few	TRBV6-5	TRBJ2-7	NA
TGTGCCAGCAGTTCCCCGAGCTCTGGGGCCAACGTCCTGACTTTC	CASSSPSSGANVLTF	NA	TRBV28	TRBJ2-6	NA
TGTGCCAGCGCTCCAGGGGTAGCGGGGGTTGATACGCAGTATTTT	CASAPGVAGVDTQYF	NA	TRBV7-3	TRBJ2-3	TRBD2
TGTGCCACCAGCAAACAGACTCAGGGAGGAGGCGTCTACGAGCAGTACTTC	CATSKQTQGGGVYEQYF	NA	TRBV15	TRBJ2-7	NA
TGTGCCAGTATCGGGACCGGGACAGGCTCTTATGGCTACACCTTC	CASIGTGTGSYGYTF	NA	TRBV19	TRBJ1-2	TRBD1
TGTGCCAGCAGTTTTAATGGACAGAGTAATCAGCCCCAGCATTTT	CASSFNGQSNQPQHF	NA	TRBV27	TRBJ1-5	NA
TGTGCCAGCAGTGTAGGGGGTCGGGACGTCTACGAGCAGTACTTC	CASSVGGRDVYEQYF	NA	TRBV25-1	TRBJ2-7	NA
TGTGCCAGCCGGGTGGTAGGCCTAGCCGAGACCCAGTACTTC	CASRVVGLAETQYF	NA	TRBV7-9	TRBJ2-5	NA
TGTGCCAGCAACAGGGGCAATCAGCCCCAGCATTTT	CASNRGNQPQHF	NA	TRBV2	TRBJ1-5	NA
TGTGCCAGCATTGGGACAGGACTCTATGGCTACACCTTC	CASIGTGLYGYTF	NA	TRBV28	TRBJ1-2	TRBD1
TGTGCCAGCAGCGGCCGGGACAGGCCTAACAATGAGCAGTTCTTC	CASSGRDRPNNEQFF	NA	TRBV9	TRBJ2-1	TRBD1
TGTGCCAGCAGCTTGGTCGGGACAGGGCCAAATAATGAAGCTTTCTTT	CASSLVGTGPNNEAFF	few	TRBV5-6	TRBJ1-1	TRBD1
TGTGCCAGCAGCTCCAACAGGGGGGTACAGCATTTT	CASSSNRGVQHF	NA	TRBV7-2	TRBJ1-5	TRBD1